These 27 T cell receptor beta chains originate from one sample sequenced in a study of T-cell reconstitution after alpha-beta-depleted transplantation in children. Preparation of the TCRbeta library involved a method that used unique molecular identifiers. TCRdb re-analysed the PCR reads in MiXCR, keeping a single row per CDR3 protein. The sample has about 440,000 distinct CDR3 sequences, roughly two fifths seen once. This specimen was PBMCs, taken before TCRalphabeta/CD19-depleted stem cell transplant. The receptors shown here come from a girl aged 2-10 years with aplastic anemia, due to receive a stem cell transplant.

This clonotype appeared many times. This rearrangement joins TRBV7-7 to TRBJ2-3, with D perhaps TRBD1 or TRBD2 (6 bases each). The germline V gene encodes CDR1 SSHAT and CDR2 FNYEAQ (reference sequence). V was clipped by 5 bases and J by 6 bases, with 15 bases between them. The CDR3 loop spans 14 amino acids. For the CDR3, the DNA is TGTGCCAGCAGCCATGGAGGGGGGCAGGATACGCAGTATTTT. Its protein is CASSHGGGQDTQYF.

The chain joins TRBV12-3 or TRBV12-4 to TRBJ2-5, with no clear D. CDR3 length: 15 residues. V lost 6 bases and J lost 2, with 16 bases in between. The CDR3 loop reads CASSLRPPDQETQYF. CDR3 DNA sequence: TGTGCCAGCAGCCTGCGACCCCCCGATCAAGAGACCCAGTACTTC.

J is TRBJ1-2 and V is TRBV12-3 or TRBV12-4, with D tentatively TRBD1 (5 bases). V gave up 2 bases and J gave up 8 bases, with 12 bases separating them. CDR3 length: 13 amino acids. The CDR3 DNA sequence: TGTGCCAGCAGTTTACTCCGGGACGGGGGCTACACCTTC. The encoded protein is CASSLLRDGGYTF.

The CDR3 is CSASDTSYEQYF. CDR3 nucleotides: TGCAGTGCCTCGGACACCTCCTACGAGCAGTACTTC. The V gene is TRBV20-1, the J gene TRBJ2-7; possible D gene TRBD1, 5 bases. Germline CDR1 reads DFQATT; CDR2 reads SNEGSKA (reference sequence). The CDR3 runs to 12 residues. V lost 6 bases to trimming and J lost 0 bases, with 9 bases between them.

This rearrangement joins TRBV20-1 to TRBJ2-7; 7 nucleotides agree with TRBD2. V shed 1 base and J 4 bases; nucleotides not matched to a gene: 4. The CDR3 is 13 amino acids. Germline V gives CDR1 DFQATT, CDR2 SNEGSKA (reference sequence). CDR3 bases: TGCAGTGCTAGAGGAGCCGGGGGGTACGAGCAGTACTTC. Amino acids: CSARGAGGYEQYF.

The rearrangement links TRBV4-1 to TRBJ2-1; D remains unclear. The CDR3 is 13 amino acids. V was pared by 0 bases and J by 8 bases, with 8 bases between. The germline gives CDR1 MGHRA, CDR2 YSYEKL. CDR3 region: CASSQDRSDEQFF. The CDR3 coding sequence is TGCGCCAGCAGCCAAGACCGCAGCGATGAGCAGTTCTTC.

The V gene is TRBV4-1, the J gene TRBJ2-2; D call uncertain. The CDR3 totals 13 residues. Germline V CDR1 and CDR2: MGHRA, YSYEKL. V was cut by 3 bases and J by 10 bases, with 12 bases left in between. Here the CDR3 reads CASSQGLAMELFF. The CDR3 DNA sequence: TGCGCCAGCAGCCAGGGCCTTGCGATGGAGCTGTTTTTT.

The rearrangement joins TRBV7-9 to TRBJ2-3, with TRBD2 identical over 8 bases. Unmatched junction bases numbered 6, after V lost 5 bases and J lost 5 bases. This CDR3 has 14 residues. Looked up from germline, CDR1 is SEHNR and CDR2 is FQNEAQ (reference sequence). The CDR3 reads CASSASLAGDTQYF. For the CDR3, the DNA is TGTGCCAGCAGCGCGTCCCTAGCGGGAGATACGCAGTATTTT.

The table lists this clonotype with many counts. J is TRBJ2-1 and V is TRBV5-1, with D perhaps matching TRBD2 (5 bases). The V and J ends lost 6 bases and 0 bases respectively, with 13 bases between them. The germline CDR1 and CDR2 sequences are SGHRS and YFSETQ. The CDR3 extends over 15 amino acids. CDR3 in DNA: TGCGCCAGCATCCCCGGAACTAGCTCCTACAATGAGCAGTTCTTC. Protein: CASIPGTSSYNEQFF. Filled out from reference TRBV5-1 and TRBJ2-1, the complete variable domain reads KAGVTQTPRYLIKTRGQQVTLSCSPISGHRSVSWYQQTPGQGLQFLFEYFSETQRNKGNFPGRFSGRQFSNSRSEMNVSTLELGDSALYLCASIPGTSSYNEQFFGPGTRLTVL.

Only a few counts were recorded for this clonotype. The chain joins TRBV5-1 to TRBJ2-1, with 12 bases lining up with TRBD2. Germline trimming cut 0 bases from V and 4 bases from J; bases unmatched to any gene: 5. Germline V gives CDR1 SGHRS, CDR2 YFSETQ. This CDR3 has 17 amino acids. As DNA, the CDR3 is TGCGCCAGCAGCTTGGCCCCTAGCGGGAGGGGGTACAATGAGCAGTTCTTC. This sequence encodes CASSLAPSGRGYNEQFF.

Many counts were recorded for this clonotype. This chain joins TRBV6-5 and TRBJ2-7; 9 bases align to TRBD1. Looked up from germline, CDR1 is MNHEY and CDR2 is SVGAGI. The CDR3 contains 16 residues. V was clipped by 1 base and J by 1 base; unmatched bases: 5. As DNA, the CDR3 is TGTGCCAGCAGTTACTTTGGGACAGGGAGTTCCTACGAGCAGTACTTC. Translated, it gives CASSYFGTGSSYEQYF.

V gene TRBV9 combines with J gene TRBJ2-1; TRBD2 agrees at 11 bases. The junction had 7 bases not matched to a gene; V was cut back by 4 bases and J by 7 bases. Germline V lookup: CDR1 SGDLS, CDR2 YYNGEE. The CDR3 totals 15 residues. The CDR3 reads CASSSTSGGTNEQFF. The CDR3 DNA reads TGTGCCAGCAGCTCCACTAGCGGGGGAACGAATGAGCAGTTCTTC.

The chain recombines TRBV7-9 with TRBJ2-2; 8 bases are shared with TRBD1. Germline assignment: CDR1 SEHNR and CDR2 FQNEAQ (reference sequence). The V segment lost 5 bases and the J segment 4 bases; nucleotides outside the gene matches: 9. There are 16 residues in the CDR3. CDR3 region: CASSAAWDRSTGELFF. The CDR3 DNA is TGTGCCAGCAGCGCAGCTTGGGACAGGTCCACCGGGGAGCTGTTTTTT.

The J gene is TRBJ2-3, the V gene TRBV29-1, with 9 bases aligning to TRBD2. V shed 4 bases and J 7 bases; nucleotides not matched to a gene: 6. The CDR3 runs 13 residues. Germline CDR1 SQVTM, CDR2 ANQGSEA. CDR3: CSVAAGGQYTQYF. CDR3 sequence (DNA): TGCAGCGTTGCAGCGGGGGGCCAATATACGCAGTATTTT.

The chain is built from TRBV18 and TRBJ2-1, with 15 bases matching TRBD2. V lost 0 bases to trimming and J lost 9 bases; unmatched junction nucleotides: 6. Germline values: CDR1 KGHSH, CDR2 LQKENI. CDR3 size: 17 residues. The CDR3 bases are TGTGCCAGCTCACCACCGAGGGGACTAGCGGGAGGTAGTGAGCAGTTCTTC. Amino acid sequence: CASSPPRGLAGGSEQFF.

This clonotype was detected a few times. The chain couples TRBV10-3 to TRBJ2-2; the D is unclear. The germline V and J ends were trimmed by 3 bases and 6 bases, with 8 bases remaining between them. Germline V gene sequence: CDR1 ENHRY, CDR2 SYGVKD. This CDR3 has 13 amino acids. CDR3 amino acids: CAISDGIAGELFF. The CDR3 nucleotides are TGTGCCATCAGTGACGGAATTGCCGGGGAGCTGTTTTTT.

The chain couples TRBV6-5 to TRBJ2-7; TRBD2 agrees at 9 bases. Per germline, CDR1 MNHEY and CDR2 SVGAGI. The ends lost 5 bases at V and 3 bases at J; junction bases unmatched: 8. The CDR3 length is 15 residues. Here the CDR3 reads CASSTPAGGDYEQYF. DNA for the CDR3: TGTGCCAGCAGTACCCCCGCGGGAGGGGACTACGAGCAGTACTTC.

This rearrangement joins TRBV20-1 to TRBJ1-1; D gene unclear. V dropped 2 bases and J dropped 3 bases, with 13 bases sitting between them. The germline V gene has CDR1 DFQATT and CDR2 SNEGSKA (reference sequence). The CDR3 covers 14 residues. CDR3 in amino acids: CSARPATAHTEAFF. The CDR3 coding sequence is TGCAGTGCTAGACCGGCCACGGCGCACACTGAAGCTTTCTTT.

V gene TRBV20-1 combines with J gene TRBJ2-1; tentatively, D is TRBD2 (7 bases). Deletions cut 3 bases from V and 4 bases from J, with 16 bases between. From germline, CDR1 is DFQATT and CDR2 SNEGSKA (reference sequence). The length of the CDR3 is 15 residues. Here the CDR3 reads CSARGGLVYYNEQFF. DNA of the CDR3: TGCAGTGCTAGGGGGGGGCTGGTTTATTACAATGAGCAGTTCTTC.

The CDR3 DNA follows: TGTGCCAGCAGCAGAACCGGGACCCCAAGCACAGATACGCAGTATTTT. Amino acid sequence: CASSRTGTPSTDTQYF. V usage is TRBV5-5 and J usage is TRBJ2-3; D tentatively fits TRBD1 or TRBD2 (5 bases each). CDR3 length: 16 amino acids. The V and J ends lost 4 bases and 0 bases respectively, with 15 bases between them. Germline values: CDR1 SGHKS, CDR2 YYEKEE (reference sequence).

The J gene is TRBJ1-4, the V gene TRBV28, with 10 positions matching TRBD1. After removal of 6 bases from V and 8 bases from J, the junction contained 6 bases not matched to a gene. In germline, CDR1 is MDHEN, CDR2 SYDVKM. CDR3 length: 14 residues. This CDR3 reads CASRPDRGPEKLFF. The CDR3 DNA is TGTGCCAGCAGACCTGACAGGGGGCCGGAAAAACTGTTTTTT.

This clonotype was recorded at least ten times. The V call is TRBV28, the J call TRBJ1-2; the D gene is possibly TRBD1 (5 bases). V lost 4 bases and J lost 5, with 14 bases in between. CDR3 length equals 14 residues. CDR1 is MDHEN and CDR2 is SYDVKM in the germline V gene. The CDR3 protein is CASSSKRDGYGYTF. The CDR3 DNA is TGTGCCAGCAGTTCTAAGCGGGACGGGTATGGCTACACCTTC.

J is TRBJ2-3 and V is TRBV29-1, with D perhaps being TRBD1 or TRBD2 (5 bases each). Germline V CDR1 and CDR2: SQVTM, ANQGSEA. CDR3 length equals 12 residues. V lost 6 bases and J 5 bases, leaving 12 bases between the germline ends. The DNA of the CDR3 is TGCAGCGTGGGGGATAGAGGAGATACGCAGTATTTT. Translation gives CSVGDRGDTQYF.

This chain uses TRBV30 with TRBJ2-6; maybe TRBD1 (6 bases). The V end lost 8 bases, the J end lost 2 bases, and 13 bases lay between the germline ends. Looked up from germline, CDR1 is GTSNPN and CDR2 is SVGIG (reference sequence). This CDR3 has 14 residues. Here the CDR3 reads CATSPGAGANVLTF. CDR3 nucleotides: TGTGCCACCAGTCCAGGGGCTGGGGCCAACGTCCTGACTTTC.

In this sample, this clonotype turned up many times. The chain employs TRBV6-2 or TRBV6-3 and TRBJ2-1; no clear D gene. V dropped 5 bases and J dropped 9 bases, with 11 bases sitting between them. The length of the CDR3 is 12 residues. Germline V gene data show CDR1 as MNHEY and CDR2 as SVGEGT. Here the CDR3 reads CASSPPGSEQFF. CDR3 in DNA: TGTGCCAGCAGTCCCCCAGGTTCTGAGCAGTTCTTC.

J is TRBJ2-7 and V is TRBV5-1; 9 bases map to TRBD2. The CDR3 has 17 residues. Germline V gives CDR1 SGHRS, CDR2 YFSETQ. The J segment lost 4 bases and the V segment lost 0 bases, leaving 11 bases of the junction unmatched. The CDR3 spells CASSLAPPGTSFYEQYF. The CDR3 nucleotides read TGCGCCAGCAGCTTGGCCCCCCCCGGGACTAGCTTTTACGAGCAGTACTTC.

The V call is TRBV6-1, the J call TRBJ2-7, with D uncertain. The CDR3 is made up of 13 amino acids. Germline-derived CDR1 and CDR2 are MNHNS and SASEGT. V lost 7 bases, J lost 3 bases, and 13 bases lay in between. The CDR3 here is CASTPHLYYEQYF. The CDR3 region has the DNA TGTGCCAGCACCCCGCACCTTTACTACGAGCAGTACTTC.